This T cell receptor (beta chain) was recovered during a study of blood T cell repertoires in COVID-19. Libraries were prepared by immunoSEQ multiplex PCR; TCRdb keeps only in-frame clonotypes and omits some of them. The profile shows roughly 40,000 clones, about 88% of them singletons. Germline V gene data show CDR1 as LGHDT and CDR2 as YNNKEL (reference sequence). The CDR3 consists of 15 residues. V shed 3 bases, J shed 2 bases, and the junction held 5 bases outside the gene matches. Material for sequencing was peripheral blood. The V and J genes are TRBV3-1 (or the pseudogene TRBV3-2) and TRBJ2-5; 8 bases agree with TRBD2. The TCR was taken from a human donor in a cohort sampled during active COVID-19. The CDR3 reads CASSQTSVQQETQYF. CDR3 nucleotides: TGTGCCAGCAGCCAGACTAGCGTGCAGCAAGAGACCCAGTACTTC.